The clone carrying this T cell receptor (beta chain) was detected only once. Per the study methods: Reference gene primer amplification yielded estimated nucleated cell counts. The protocol was immunoSEQ multiplex PCR, while the TCRdb copy is restricted to in-frame clones and leaves out a portion. V and J calls and clone size are as listed in that table; D and trimming were resolved from the DNA. The sample has fewer than 450,000 clones; about nine tenths are singletons. The sample is drawn from a study of blood T cell repertoires in COVID-19. Study background: Sources were T cells, B-cell-depleted T cells, or PBMCs; the material itself was cDNA or gDNA.

V was pared by 0 bases and J by 4 bases, with 14 bases between. Germline V gene lookup returns CDR1 SGHDT and CDR2 YYEEEE. The CDR3 totals 15 residues. Followed over time, Seattle patients had been enrolled while infection was active. Sequencing was carried out using peripheral blood. This TCR was recovered from a woman between 45 and 60 years old with COVID-19, enrolled during active disease. The V call is TRBV5-6, the J call TRBJ2-7; D unresolved. The CDR3, as DNA: TGTGCCAGCAGCTTGGCGTATAATAGAAAGTACGAGCAGTACTTC. This sequence encodes CASSLAYNRKYEQYF.